This T cell receptor (beta chain) was sequenced for a study of blood T cell repertoires in COVID-19. Overall study: Acute and convalescent COVID-19 specimens originated in the United States, Italy and Spain. PBMCs, B-cell-depleted T cells, or T cells provided the cDNA or gDNA that made up the material.

In the authors' workflow: The assay estimated nucleated cells by amplifying reference gene primers. TCRdb keeps only in-frame clones here, not all; method: immunoSEQ multiplex PCR. V and J calls and clone size are as listed in that table; D and trimming were resolved from the DNA. The data contain around 250,000 clones, around 86% of them singletons. The receptor was isolated from a man between 25 and 39 years old who had recovered from COVID-19. The specimen sequenced was peripheral blood.

The chain's CDR3 is CASSPPRGSEKLFF. The CDR3 DNA reads as TGTGCCAGCAGTCCACCCAGAGGTTCCGAAAAACTGTTTTTT. This chain joins TRBV6-2 or TRBV6-3 and TRBJ1-4; D is unresolved. The V gene's germline CDR1 is MNHEY and CDR2 SVGEGT. Trimming shortened V by 5 bases and J by 8 bases, and 15 bases separated the two germline ends. The CDR3 length is 14 residues.